This T cell receptor beta chain was profiled in a study of blood T cell repertoires in COVID-19 (dated by TCRdb to the early 2020s). With respect to the entire study: The collaborator samples originated in the United States, Italy and Spain and spanned the acute and convalescent phases of COVID-19. The samples were drawn from two sources: the first 160 participants of the ongoing ImmuneRACE study, and 1,000 to 1,500 subjects contributed by 6 global collaborators. The repertoires were released in a freely available public database meant as a resource for research on the immune response to SARS-CoV-2. Sample metadata almost always included a de-identified subject ID, COVID-19 status, age in years and sex. Where HLA class I and class II types were available, the types were taken from metadata supplied by the sample provider, not from assay-based typing. The material from the prospective study consisted of cDNA or gDNA derived from T cells, B-cell-depleted T cells, or PBMCs. Subjects who had been exposed to COVID-19, were actively infected with it, or had recovered from it provided the deeply sampled blood TCRbeta repertoires that made up the dataset.

The immunoSEQ Assay, a bias-controlled multiplex PCR, was used to amplify TCRbeta CDR3 regions from genomic DNA. As for the original processing: Within the assay, amplification of reference gene primers was used to estimate how many nucleated cells each sample contained. To quantify the absolute abundance of each unique TCRbeta CDR3 rearrangement, sequence reads were collapsed and filtered. For each sample, productive Simpson clonality was calculated as the square root of Simpson's diversity index over productive rearrangements. This immuneACCESS table, as held by TCRdb, lists in-frame sequences with V and J called but not all clones. Of the missing ones, under half trace to an unresolved V gene in checked studies; the others have no known cause. The V and J calls and clone size are taken from that table; D and trimming were inferred from the DNA. Recorded for this sample are over 130,000 clones; around 82% of them occurred a single time. The ten largest clones add up to more than 3.5% of the sample.

The collaborating institutions used their own protocols to collect whole blood in K2EDTA tubes. For TCRbeta analysis, collaborators shipped samples in one of three forms: frozen whole blood, isolated PBMCs, or DNA extracted from either of those sample types. Points the paper makes about the study in general: The amount of clinical and demographic metadata varied by source and participant and was provided uncurated.

A note on this clone: What antigen it recognizes has not been identified. Per-nucleotide qualities are absent, and no much larger clonotype sits a single base away.

The clonotype comes from a woman aged 55-70 years with acute or convalescent COVID-19. What was sequenced was peripheral blood.

The nucleotide sequence reads TGTGCCAGCAGCCACCCAAGCGGGCCGCTGGGGGAGACCCAGTACTTC. This codes for CASSHPSGPLGETQYF. The chain joins TRBV5-6 to TRBJ2-5; the D gene is perhaps TRBD2, on 6 matching bases. CDR1 and CDR2 (SGHDT, YYEEEE) derive from the germline V gene. V and J lose 4 bases and 5 bases, and a span of 21 bases separates them. Spanning cysteine to phenylalanine, the CDR3 consists of 16 amino acids. Kept here is only the CDR3 DNA, which spans 48 bases and is read in frame from base 1.